This T cell receptor beta chain was captured by sequencing in a study of blood T cell repertoires in COVID-19. Study at large: The study drew acute and convalescent COVID-19 samples from the United States, Italy and Spain. PBMCs, B-cell-depleted T cells, or T cells provided the cDNA or gDNA that made up the material.

Sequencing used immunoSEQ multiplex PCR; TCRdb keeps in-frame clones, though not all of them. Of roughly 48,000 clones in the sample, 80% to 85% were seen once. CDR1 is SGHVS, CDR2 FNYEAQ, per germline. J lost 0 bases, V lost 0 bases, and 8 bases had no gene match. The CDR3 sequence is 19 residues long. The receptor was derived from a man aged 65-85 years with acute or convalescent COVID-19. Input material: peripheral blood. The V and J genes are TRBV7-6 and TRBJ2-2; 9 nucleotides agree with TRBD1. This chain's CDR3 is CASSLATGGNSPNTGELFF. The CDR3 DNA reads TGTGCCAGCAGCTTAGCGACAGGGGGAAACTCCCCGAACACCGGGGAGCTGTTTTTT.